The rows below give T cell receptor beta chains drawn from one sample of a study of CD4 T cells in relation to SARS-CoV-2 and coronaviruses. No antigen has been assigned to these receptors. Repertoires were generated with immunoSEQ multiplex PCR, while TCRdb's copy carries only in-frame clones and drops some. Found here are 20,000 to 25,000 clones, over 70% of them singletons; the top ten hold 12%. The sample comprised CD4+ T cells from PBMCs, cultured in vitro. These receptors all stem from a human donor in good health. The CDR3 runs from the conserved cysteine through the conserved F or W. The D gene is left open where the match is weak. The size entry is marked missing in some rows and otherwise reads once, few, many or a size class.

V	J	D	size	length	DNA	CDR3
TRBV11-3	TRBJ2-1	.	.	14	TGTGCCAGCAGCTTAAACGGGGCCACGAATGAGCAGTTCTTC	CASSLNGATNEQFF
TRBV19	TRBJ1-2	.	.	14	TGTGCCAGTAGTGCCGGGACGGCAAACTATGGCTACACCTTC	CASSAGTANYGYTF
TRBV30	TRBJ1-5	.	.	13	TGTGCCTGGAGCTGGGGAAGCAATCAGCCCCAGCATTTT	CAWSWGSNQPQHF
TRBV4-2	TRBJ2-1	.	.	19	TGTGCCAGCAGCCAAGGGCCTAGGGGTGGAGGGGGCATCTACAATGAGCAGTTCTTC	CASSQGPRGGGGIYNEQFF
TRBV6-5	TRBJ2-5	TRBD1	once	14	TGTGCCAGCATGGGCCACAGGGGTACGGAGACCCAGTACTTC	CASMGHRGTETQYF
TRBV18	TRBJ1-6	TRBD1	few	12	TGTGCCAGCTCTACAGGGGACTCACCCCTCCACTTT	CASSTGDSPLHF
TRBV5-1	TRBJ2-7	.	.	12	TGCGCCAGCAGCTTAACTAGCACCGAGCAGTACTTC	CASSLTSTEQYF
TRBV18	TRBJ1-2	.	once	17	TGTGCCAGCTCACGTCAACCCACGGACATAGCTCCATATGGCTACACCTTC	CASSRQPTDIAPYGYTF
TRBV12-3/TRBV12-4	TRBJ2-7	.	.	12	TGTGCCAGCAGTTTACAGGGGTACGAGCAGTACTTC	CASSLQGYEQYF
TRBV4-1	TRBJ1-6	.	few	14	TGCGCCAGCAGCATTGGAGGGCGGAATTCACCCCTCCACTTT	CASSIGGRNSPLHF
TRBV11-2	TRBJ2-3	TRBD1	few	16	TGTGCCAGCAGCACAGGGTCCAGGGGGCGCGCAGATACGCAGTATTTT	CASSTGSRGRADTQYF
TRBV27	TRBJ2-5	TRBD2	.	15	TGTGCCAGCAGTTACCAAGCGGGAGGGCCGGAGACCCAGTACTTC	CASSYQAGGPETQYF
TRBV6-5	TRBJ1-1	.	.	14	TGTGCCAGCTTTAAGGGGGATTTGATCACTGAAGCTTTCTTT	CASFKGDLITEAFF
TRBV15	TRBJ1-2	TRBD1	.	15	TGTGCCACCAGCAGAGGCCTGACAGGGGGCTTATTCGCCACCTTC	CATSRGLTGGLFATF
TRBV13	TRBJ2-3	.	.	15	TGTGCCAGCAGCTTAGGTGACCGAGACACAGATACGCAGTATTTT	CASSLGDRDTDTQYF
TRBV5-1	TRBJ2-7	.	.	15	TGCGCCAGCAGCCCCGAGGTCGGGGGATGGTACGAGCAGTACTTC	CASSPEVGGWYEQYF
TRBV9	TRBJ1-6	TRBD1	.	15	TGTGCCAGCAGCGTAGGGGGGACAGGGGGGTCACCCCTCCACTTT	CASSVGGTGGSPLHF
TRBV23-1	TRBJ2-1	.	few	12	TGCGCCAGCAGTCCCATCCACGGTGAGCAGTTCTTC	CASSPIHGEQFF
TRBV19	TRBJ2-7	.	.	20	TGTGCCAGTAGTACCTTCGGAATGGAGCCGGGAGCTAAAAGCTCCTACGAGCAGTACTTC	CASSTFGMEPGAKSSYEQYF
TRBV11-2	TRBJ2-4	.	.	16	TGTGCCAGCAGCTTCATGGTCGGGTTAGCCAAAAACATTCAGTACTTC	CASSFMVGLAKNIQYF
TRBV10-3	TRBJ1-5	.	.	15	TGTGCCATCAGTGACGAGGGAAATAGCAATCAGCCCCAGCATTTT	CAISDEGNSNQPQHF
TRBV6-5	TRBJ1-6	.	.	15	TGTGCCAGCAGTTCGGGGGCGGTCGATAATTCACCCCTCCACTTT	CASSSGAVDNSPLHF
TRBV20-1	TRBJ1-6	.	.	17	TGCAGTGCTAGTTCGGGGCCTCATCTTTCTTATAATTCACCCCTCCACTTT	CSASSGPHLSYNSPLHF
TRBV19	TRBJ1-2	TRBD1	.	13	TGTGCCAGTAGTCCAGGACAGGGTTATGGCTACACCTTC	CASSPGQGYGYTF
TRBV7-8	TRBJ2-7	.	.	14	TGTGCCAGCAGCTTACGTCTCGGTTCCTACGAGCAGTACTTC	CASSLRLGSYEQYF
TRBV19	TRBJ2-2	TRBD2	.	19	TGTGCCAGTAGTAGGGGACTAGCGGGTAGCGCATTGGACACCGGGGAGCTGTTTTTT	CASSRGLAGSALDTGELFF
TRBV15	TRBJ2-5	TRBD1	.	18	TGTGCCACCAGCAGAACGACCGGGACAGGGGATTCTCAAGAGACCCAGTACTTC	CATSRTTGTGDSQETQYF
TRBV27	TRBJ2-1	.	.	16	TGTGCCAGCAGTTTCGCCGGACGTCCGCGTGTGAATGAGCAGTTCTTC	CASSFAGRPRVNEQFF
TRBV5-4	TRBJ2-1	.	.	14	TGTGCCAGCAGCTCGGAGGGCCAATCCACTGAGCAGTTCTTC	CASSSEGQSTEQFF
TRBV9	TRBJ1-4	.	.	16	TGTGCCAGCAGCCCCCGCTCCGCAGGGCATAATGAAAAACTGTTTTTT	CASSPRSAGHNEKLFF
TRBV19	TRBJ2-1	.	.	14	TGTGCCAGTAGTAAGGAGGGTGGTTGGGGTGAGCAGTTCTTC	CASSKEGGWGEQFF
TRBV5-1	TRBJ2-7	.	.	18	TGCGCCAGCAGCTTGGCTCCAGGATGGAGTGAGAGGATATACGAGCAGTACTTC	CASSLAPGWSERIYEQYF
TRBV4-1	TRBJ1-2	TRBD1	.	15	TGCGCCAGCAGCCTCCATGGACAGGGTTTTAATGGCTACACCTTC	CASSLHGQGFNGYTF
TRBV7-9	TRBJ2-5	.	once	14	TGTGCCAGCAGCCAGTCCCAGCAATCCGAGACCCAGTACTTC	CASSQSQQSETQYF
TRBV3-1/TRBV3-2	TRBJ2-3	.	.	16	TGTGCCAGCAGCCATGAGGGCGGGTGGGGCCGTGATACGCAGTATTTT	CASSHEGGWGRDTQYF
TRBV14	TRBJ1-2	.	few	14	TGTGCCAGCAGTCCCCTTGGGGGGCCATCGAGCTACACCTTC	CASSPLGGPSSYTF